The 14 T cell receptor beta chains below were found in one sample sequenced in a study of Graves' ophthalmopathy and Graves' hyperthyroidism. Researchers took RNA transcripts and amplified TCR beta CDR3 regions from them. Second-round multiplex PCR came after a first-round RT-PCR that employed HTBI primers. TCRdb reprocessed the multiplex PCR reads via MiXCR and lists one record per CDR3 protein. Among around 170,000 distinct CDR3 sequences listed, over 35% were seen once. Material for sequencing was peripheral blood. The source is a woman aged 40 to 50 with Graves' ophthalmopathy.

This clonotype was seen at least ten times. V is TRBV3-1 and J is TRBJ2-7, with TRBD2 as a possible D gene (6 bases). The length of the CDR3 is 13 residues. V gave up 2 bases and J gave up 4 bases, with 9 bases separating them. Germline V gives CDR1 LGHDT, CDR2 YNNKEL (reference sequence). The CDR3 nucleotides are TGTGCCAGCAGCCAATCGGGGAGGTACGAGCAGTACTTC. Amino acids: CASSQSGRYEQYF.

The gene calls are TRBV28 and TRBJ2-5, with a weak D call TRBD2 (5 bases). Trimming stripped 3 bases from V and 1 base from J, with 12 bases between. Germline values: CDR1 MDHEN, CDR2 SYDVKM. The CDR3 covers 15 residues. The DNA for the CDR3 is TGTGCCAGCAGTTTCGGTCGTAGCGTCCAAGAGACCCAGTACTTC. This translates into CASSFGRSVQETQYF.

This clonotype occurred many times. The chain couples TRBV6-5 to TRBJ1-2; D is unresolved. Per germline, CDR1 MNHEY and CDR2 SVGAGI. The CDR3 totals 13 residues. V was shortened by 2 bases and J by 8 bases, with 12 bases between the two germline ends. CDR3 coding DNA: TGTGCCAGCAGTTACGGCAGTTCTAGCGGCTACACCTTC. The encoded protein is CASSYGSSSGYTF.

This clonotype was seen only a few times. The CDR3 loop is CASRGDRGRGYTF. As DNA, the CDR3 is TGTGCCAGCAGGGGGGACAGGGGACGAGGCTACACCTTC. This chain uses TRBV2 with TRBJ1-2, with 10 bases identical to TRBD1. V trimming: 6 bases; J trimming: 8 bases; junction bases outside the gene matches: 6. This CDR3 contains 13 residues. Germline V gene lookup returns CDR1 SNHLY and CDR2 FYNNEI.

This clonotype was counted ten times or more. The chain recombines TRBV6-2 or TRBV6-3 with TRBJ1-5; D is perhaps TRBD1 (6 bases). V lost 3 bases to trimming and J lost 5 bases, with 14 bases between them. The CDR3 runs to 15 residues. Germline CDR1 is MNHEY and CDR2 is SVGEGT. This CDR3 is CASSYGNRDDQPQHF. CDR3 bases: TGTGCCAGCAGTTATGGGAACAGGGATGATCAGCCCCAGCATTTT.

This clonotype was counted at least ten times. This chain uses TRBV12-3 or TRBV12-4 with TRBJ2-5; 10 bases are a match to TRBD2. CDR3 length: 15 amino acids. J lost 4 bases, V lost 6 bases, and 8 bases had no gene match. The CDR3 region is CASRLGAGGPETQYF. Written as DNA, the CDR3 is TGTGCCAGCAGGCTCGGAGCGGGGGGGCCAGAGACCCAGTACTTC.

This clonotype was observed once. The chain employs TRBV12-3 or TRBV12-4 and TRBJ2-5; 7 nucleotides agree with TRBD2. V lost 5 bases and J lost 5; bases outside the gene matches: 11. The CDR3 has 15 residues. CDR3 sequence: CASSPRTSQWETQYF. The CDR3, as DNA: TGTGCCAGCAGTCCGAGGACTAGTCAGTGGGAGACCCAGTACTTC.

This chain joins TRBV12-3 or TRBV12-4 and TRBJ2-7; TRBD1 matches 7 bases. The CDR3 totals 15 residues. Trimming removed 3 bases from V and 3 bases from J; junction bases left unmatched: 8. The DNA of the CDR3 is TGTGCCAGCAGTTTGGGGGACAGCTCTCTCTACGAGCAGTACTTC. It is translated as CASSLGDSSLYEQYF.

The rearrangement links TRBV7-2 to TRBJ1-1, with TRBD1 identical over 7 bases. Germline loops: CDR1 SGHTA, CDR2 FQGNSA. CDR3 size: 13 residues. Unmatched junction bases numbered 7, after V lost 7 bases and J lost 5 bases. The CDR3 sequence is CASNTQGGTEAFF. The CDR3, as DNA: TGTGCCAGCAACACCCAGGGGGGGACTGAAGCTTTCTTT.

The V call is TRBV10-3, the J call TRBJ1-6, with 11 bases matching TRBD1. CDR1 and CDR2 (germline): ENHRY, SYGVKD. CDR3 length: 14 amino acids. After removal of 10 bases from V and 4 bases from J, the junction contained 3 bases not matched to a gene. The CDR3 loop is CATGQGAYNSPLHF. The CDR3 nucleotides are TGTGCCACTGGACAGGGGGCGTATAATTCACCCCTCCACTTT.

The J gene is TRBJ2-6, the V gene TRBV12-3 or TRBV12-4; possibly TRBD1 for D (6 bases). The ends were cut back, 5 bases at V and 6 bases at J, with 8 bases in the middle. This CDR3 is built from 13 residues. The CDR3 loop reads CASSTGLANVLTF. CDR3 nucleotide sequence: TGTGCCAGCAGTACAGGGTTGGCCAACGTCCTGACTTTC.

This clonotype was recorded a few times. The gene calls are TRBV11-1 and TRBJ1-1, with TRBD1 matching over 8 bases. The germline CDR1 and CDR2 sequences are SGHAT and FQDESV (reference sequence). The V and J ends lost 4 bases and 0 bases, in that order; junction bases with no gene match: 4. The CDR3 runs 15 residues. The CDR3 protein is CASSSSTGVNTEAFF. In DNA form, the CDR3 reads TGTGCCAGCAGCTCATCGACAGGGGTGAACACTGAAGCTTTCTTT.

This clonotype was found many times. V and J are TRBV19 and TRBJ1-1; D is unresolved. Trimming shortened V by 7 bases and J by 6 bases, and 15 bases separated the two germline ends. This CDR3 is 13 amino acids long. CDR1 and CDR2 from the germline V gene are LNHDA and SQIVND (reference sequence). The CDR3 protein is CASKPTFFAEAFF. CDR3 coding DNA: TGTGCCAGTAAACCCACCTTTTTCGCTGAAGCTTTCTTT.

This chain connects TRBV6-2 or TRBV6-3 to TRBJ1-1, with D unresolved. CDR3 size: 15 residues. V lost 8 bases to trimming and J lost 1 base, with 17 bases between them. Germline loops: CDR1 MNHEY, CDR2 SVGEGT. The CDR3 region is CASRNPSIGNTEAFF. DNA for the CDR3: TGTGCCAGCCGGAACCCCTCAATTGGGAACACTGAAGCTTTCTTT.